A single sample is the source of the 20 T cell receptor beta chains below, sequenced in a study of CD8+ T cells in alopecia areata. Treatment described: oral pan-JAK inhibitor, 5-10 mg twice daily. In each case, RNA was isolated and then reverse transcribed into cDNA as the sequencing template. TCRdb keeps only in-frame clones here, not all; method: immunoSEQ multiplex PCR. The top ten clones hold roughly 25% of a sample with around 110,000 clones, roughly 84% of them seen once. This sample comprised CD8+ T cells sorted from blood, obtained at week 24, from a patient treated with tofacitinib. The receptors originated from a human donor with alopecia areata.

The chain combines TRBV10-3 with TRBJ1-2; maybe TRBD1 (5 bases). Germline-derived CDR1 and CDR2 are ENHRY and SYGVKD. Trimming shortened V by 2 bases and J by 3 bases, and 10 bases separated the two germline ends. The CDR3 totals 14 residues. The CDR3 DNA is TGTGCCATCAGTGAGCCCCAGGGCCACTATGGCTACACCTTC. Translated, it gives CAISEPQGHYGYTF.

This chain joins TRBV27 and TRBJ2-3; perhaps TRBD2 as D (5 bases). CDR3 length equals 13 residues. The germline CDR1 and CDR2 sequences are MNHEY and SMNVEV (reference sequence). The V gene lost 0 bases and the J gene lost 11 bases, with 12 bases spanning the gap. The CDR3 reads CASSLSAVAGQYF. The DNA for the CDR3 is TGTGCCAGCAGTTTATCGGCCGTGGCGGGGCAGTATTTT.

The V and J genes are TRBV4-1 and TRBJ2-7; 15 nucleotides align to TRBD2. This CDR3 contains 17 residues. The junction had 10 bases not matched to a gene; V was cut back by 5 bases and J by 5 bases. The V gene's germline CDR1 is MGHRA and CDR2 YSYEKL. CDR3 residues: CASSARTSGGVNNEQYF. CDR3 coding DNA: TGCGCCAGCAGCGCCCGGACTAGCGGGGGGGTTAACAACGAGCAGTACTTC.

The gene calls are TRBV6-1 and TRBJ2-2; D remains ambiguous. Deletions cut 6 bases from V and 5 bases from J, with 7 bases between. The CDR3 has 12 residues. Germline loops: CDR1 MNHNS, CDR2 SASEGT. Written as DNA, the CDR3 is TGTGCCAGCAGACAGTTAACCGGGGAGCTGTTTTTT. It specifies CASRQLTGELFF.

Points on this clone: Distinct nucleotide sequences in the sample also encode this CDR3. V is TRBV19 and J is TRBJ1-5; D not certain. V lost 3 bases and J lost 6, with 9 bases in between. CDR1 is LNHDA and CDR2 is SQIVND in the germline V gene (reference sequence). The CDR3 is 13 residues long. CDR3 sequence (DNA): TGTGCCAGTAGTATTGGGGTGAGTCAGCCCCAGCATTTT. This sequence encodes CASSIGVSQPQHF.

The CDR3 loop is CASSSTWTDQETQYF. The CDR3 DNA reads as TGTGCCAGCAGCTCCACCTGGACAGACCAAGAGACCCAGTACTTC. The V and J genes are TRBV7-9 and TRBJ2-5; D perhaps matches TRBD1 (6 bases). Trimming cost V 4 bases and J 0 bases, with 12 bases left between them. From germline, CDR1 is SEHNR and CDR2 FQNEAQ (reference sequence). This CDR3 region has 15 residues.

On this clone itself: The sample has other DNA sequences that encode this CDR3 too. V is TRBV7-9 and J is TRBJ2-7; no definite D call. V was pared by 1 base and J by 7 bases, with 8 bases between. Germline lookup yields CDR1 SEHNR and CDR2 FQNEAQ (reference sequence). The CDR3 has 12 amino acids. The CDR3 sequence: CASSLGGREQYF. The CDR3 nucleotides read TGTGCCAGCAGCTTAGGGGGTCGGGAGCAGTACTTC.

The CDR3 nucleotides read TGTGCCAGCAGTTTAACTGGGGCCAACGTCCTGACTTTC. It is translated as CASSLTGANVLTF. The rearrangement uses TRBV27 and TRBJ2-6, with D unclear. Germline V gene sequence: CDR1 MNHEY, CDR2 SMNVEV (reference sequence). This CDR3 region has 13 residues. The V end was cut by 2 bases, the J end by 2 bases, with 1 base between.

Here the CDR3 DNA reads TGTGCCAGCAGCATCCGACAGGTTCCCTCCTACGAGCAGTACTTC. It is translated as CASSIRQVPSYEQYF. This chain joins TRBV11-2 and TRBJ2-7; a weak D match, TRBD1 (6 bases). The ends were cut back, 5 bases at V and 0 bases at J, with 14 bases in the middle. CDR1 and CDR2 (germline): SGHAT, FQNNGV. The CDR3 totals 15 residues.

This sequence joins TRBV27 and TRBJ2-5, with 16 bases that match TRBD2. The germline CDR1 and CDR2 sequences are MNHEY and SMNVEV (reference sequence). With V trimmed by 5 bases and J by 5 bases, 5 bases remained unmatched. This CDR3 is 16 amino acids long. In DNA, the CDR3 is TGTGCCAGCAGTCCTATGGGACTAGCGGGGGGGGAGACCCAGTACTTC. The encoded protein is CASSPMGLAGGETQYF.

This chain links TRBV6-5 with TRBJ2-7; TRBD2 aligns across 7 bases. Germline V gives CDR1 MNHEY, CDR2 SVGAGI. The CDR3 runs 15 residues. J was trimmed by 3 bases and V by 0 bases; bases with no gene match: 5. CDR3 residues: CASSYSASGRYEQYF. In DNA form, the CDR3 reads TGTGCCAGCAGTTACTCGGCTAGCGGACGCTACGAGCAGTACTTC.

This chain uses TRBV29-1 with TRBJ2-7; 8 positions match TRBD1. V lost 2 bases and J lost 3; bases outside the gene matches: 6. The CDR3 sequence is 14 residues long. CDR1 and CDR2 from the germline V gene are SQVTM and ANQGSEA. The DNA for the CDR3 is TGCAGCGTTGAACTAGACAGGGGCGGCTACGAGCAGTACTTC. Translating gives CSVELDRGGYEQYF.

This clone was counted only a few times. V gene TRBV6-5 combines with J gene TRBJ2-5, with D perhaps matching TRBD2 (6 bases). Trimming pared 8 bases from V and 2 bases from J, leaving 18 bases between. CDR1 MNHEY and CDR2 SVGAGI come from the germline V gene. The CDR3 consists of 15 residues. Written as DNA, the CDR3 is TGTGCCAGCGGCAACGGACTACCCGGACAAGAGACCCAGTACTTC. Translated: CASGNGLPGQETQYF.

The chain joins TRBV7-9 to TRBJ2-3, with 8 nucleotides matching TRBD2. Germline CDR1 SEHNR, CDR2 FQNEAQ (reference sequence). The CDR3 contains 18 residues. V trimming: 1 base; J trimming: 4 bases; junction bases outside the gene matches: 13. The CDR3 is CASSLGGSGVSRADTQYF. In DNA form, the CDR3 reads TGTGCCAGCAGCTTAGGGGGTAGCGGGGTCAGTCGCGCAGATACGCAGTATTTT.

The DNA of the CDR3 is TGTGCCAGCAGCTCACCGACATTCAGGGGCTACGAGCAGTACTTC. This translates into CASSSPTFRGYEQYF. The J gene is TRBJ2-7, the V gene TRBV28; a weak D match, TRBD1 (6 bases). Trimming removed 6 bases from V and 3 bases from J, with 18 bases in between. CDR3 length: 15 residues. Germline CDR1 MDHEN, CDR2 SYDVKM.

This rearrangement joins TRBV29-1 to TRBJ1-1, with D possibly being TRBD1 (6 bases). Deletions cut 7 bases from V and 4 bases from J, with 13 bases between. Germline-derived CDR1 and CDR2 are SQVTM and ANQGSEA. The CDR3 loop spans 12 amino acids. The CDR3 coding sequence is TGCAGCGCGAAGACAGGTTCCACTGAAGCTTTCTTT. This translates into CSAKTGSTEAFF.

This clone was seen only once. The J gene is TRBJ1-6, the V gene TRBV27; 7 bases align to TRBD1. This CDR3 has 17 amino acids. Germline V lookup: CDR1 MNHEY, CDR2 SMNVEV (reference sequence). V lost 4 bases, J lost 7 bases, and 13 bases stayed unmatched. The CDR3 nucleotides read TGTGCCAGCAGTTACACGCCTCCACAGGGGTGGAATTCACCCCTCCACTTT. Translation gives CASSYTPPQGWNSPLHF.

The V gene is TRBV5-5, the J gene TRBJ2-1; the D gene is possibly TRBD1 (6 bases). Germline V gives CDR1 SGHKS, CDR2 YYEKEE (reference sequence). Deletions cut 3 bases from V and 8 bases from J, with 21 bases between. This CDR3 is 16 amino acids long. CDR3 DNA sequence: TGTGCCAGCAGCTCTACAACAGGACAGTTACAAGATGAGCAGTTCTTC. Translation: CASSSTTGQLQDEQFF.

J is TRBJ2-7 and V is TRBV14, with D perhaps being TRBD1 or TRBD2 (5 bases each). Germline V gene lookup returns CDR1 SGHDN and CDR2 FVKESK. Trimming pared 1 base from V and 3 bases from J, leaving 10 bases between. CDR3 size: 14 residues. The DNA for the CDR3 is TGTGCCAGCAGCCAAGCCGGGGACGACTACGAGCAGTACTTC. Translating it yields CASSQAGDDYEQYF.

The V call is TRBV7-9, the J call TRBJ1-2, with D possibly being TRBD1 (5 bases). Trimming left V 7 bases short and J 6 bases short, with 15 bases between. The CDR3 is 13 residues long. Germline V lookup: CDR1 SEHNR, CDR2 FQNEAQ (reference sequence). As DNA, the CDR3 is TGTGCCAGCACACACCCGGGGCTGGATGGCTACACCTTC. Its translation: CASTHPGLDGYTF.